These 15 T cell receptor beta chains were sequenced from one sample in a study of OX40 agonist ivuxolimab in advanced cancers. Here immunoSEQ multiplex PCR was the method, and the copy in TCRdb shows in-frame clones only, minus some. The sample records approximately 81,000 clones, roughly 80% being singletons. This specimen was CD4+ or CD8+ T cells sorted from blood, taken in a trial of the OX40 agonist ivuxolimab. These receptors originate from an adult with an advanced solid tumor such as melanoma, head and neck, liver or kidney cancer.

This rearrangement joins TRBV5-1 to TRBJ2-5; 8 positions agree with TRBD2. Per the germline V gene, CDR1 is SGHRS and CDR2 is YFSETQ. CDR3 length: 16 amino acids. V lost 0 bases and J lost 1; bases outside the gene matches: 5. The CDR3 loop is CASSLDLAGIQETQYF. The CDR3 bases are TGCGCCAGCAGCTTGGATCTAGCGGGCATCCAAGAGACCCAGTACTTC.

This chain uses TRBV7-6 with TRBJ1-5; D is ambiguous. Per the germline V gene, CDR1 is SGHVS and CDR2 is FNYEAQ. This CDR3 is 14 amino acids long. With 3 bases removed from V and 1 base from J, the gap between germline ends came to 7 bases. The CDR3 region has the DNA TGTGCCAGCAGCTTTCGGAGCAGCAATCAGCCCCAGCATTTT. It encodes CASSFRSSNQPQHF.

The chain is built from TRBV11-1 and TRBJ1-1, with unresolved D. Germline lookup yields CDR1 SGHAT and CDR2 FQDESV (reference sequence). The CDR3 sequence is 11 residues long. Trimming removed 5 bases at V and 6 bases at J, with 7 bases between. DNA for the CDR3: TGTGCCAGCAGCCCCCTCGCTGAAGCTTTCTTT. This translates into CASSPLAEAFF.

This clone was counted between two and nine times. The chain employs TRBV7-8 and TRBJ1-2; D may be TRBD1 (6 bases). V lost 0 bases, J lost 2 bases, and 19 bases lay in between. The CDR3 covers 18 residues. Germline CDR1 and CDR2: SGHVS and FQNEAQ. The DNA for the CDR3 is TGTGCCAGCAGCTTAGCGCAACGAAGCCCTACAGGGAACTATGGCTACACCTTC. Translation: CASSLAQRSPTGNYGYTF.

The rearrangement joins TRBV6-6 to TRBJ2-7; D is undetermined. The CDR3 runs to 15 residues. V was trimmed by 0 bases and J by 2 bases, leaving 11 bases between them. Germline V gene data show CDR1 as MNHNY and CDR2 as SVGAGI (reference sequence). This CDR3 reads CASSYSGRSTYEQYF. The CDR3, as DNA: TGTGCCAGCAGTTACTCTGGCAGGAGCACCTACGAGCAGTACTTC.

This chain uses TRBV6-6 with TRBJ2-5, with D possibly TRBD2 on 6 matching bases. V was trimmed by 10 bases and J by 2 bases, leaving 17 bases between them. Germline loops: CDR1 MNHNY, CDR2 SVGAGI (reference sequence). The CDR3 length is 14 residues. The CDR3 sequence is CAIGTEEQQETQYF. CDR3 in DNA: TGTGCCATCGGGACTGAAGAACAACAAGAGACCCAGTACTTC.

This sequence joins TRBV29-1 and TRBJ2-2, with 8 bases that match TRBD1. Germline lookup yields CDR1 SQVTM and CDR2 ANQGSEA. J lost 5 bases, V lost 2 bases, and 1 base had no gene match. The CDR3 loop spans 13 amino acids. DNA for the CDR3: TGCAGCGTTGAACGACAGGGGACCGGGGAGCTGTTTTTT. This gives the protein CSVERQGTGELFF.

The rearrangement links TRBV6-1 to TRBJ2-7; the match to TRBD1 covers 7 bases. The junction had 10 bases not matched to a gene; V was cut back by 5 bases and J by 6 bases. The CDR3 is 14 residues long. Germline-derived CDR1 and CDR2 are MNHNS and SASEGT. The CDR3 DNA sequence: TGTGCCAGCAGTAGTTCAGGGGGAAGGTCCGAGCAGTACTTC. It is translated as CASSSSGGRSEQYF.

V gene TRBV14 combines with J gene TRBJ2-2; a weak D match, TRBD1 (5 bases). Germline lookup yields CDR1 SGHDN and CDR2 FVKESK. CDR3 size: 13 residues. The V gene lost 6 bases and the J gene lost 3 bases, with 8 bases spanning the gap. The CDR3 loop reads CASRLQDTGELFF. The DNA of the CDR3 is TGTGCCAGCAGATTACAGGACACCGGGGAGCTGTTTTTT.

This clone was counted a single time. This chain connects TRBV7-9 to TRBJ2-7, with 14 nucleotides matching TRBD2. V shed 5 bases and J 1 base; nucleotides not matched to a gene: 7. The CDR3 runs to 17 residues. Germline V gene data show CDR1 as SEHNR and CDR2 as FQNEAQ (reference sequence). CDR3 in DNA: TGTGCCAGCAGCCCGACTAGCGGGAGGGCCCGGTCCTACGAGCAGTACTTC. Translated, it gives CASSPTSGRARSYEQYF.

This clone was counted a single time. This sequence joins TRBV6-5 and TRBJ2-7; tentative D call: TRBD1 (5 bases). Germline assignment: CDR1 MNHEY and CDR2 SVGAGI. The CDR3 has 13 residues. The V end was cut by 6 bases, the J end by 4 bases, with 13 bases between. The CDR3 loop reads CASRTREEYEQYF. DNA of the CDR3: TGTGCCAGCAGGACCAGGGAAGAATACGAGCAGTACTTC.

The genes are TRBV7-3 and TRBJ2-1, with D tentatively TRBD2 (6 bases). The ends were cut back, 5 bases at V and 7 bases at J, with 9 bases in the middle. Germline assignment: CDR1 SGHTA and CDR2 FQGTGA. This CDR3 has 12 residues. This CDR3 is CASSRGGNEQFF. The CDR3 region has the DNA TGTGCCAGCAGCCGCGGAGGGAATGAGCAGTTCTTC.

The chain has TRBV29-1 and TRBJ1-5; D call uncertain. Germline values: CDR1 SQVTM, CDR2 ANQGSEA. Trimming shortened V by 4 bases and J by 2 bases, and 12 bases separated the two germline ends. CDR3 length: 14 residues. The CDR3, as DNA: TGCAGCGTTGCTGAAGGTGGAGGCAATCAGCCCCAGCATTTT. Its translation: CSVAEGGGNQPQHF.

The rearrangement links TRBV6-5 to TRBJ2-7, with D perhaps TRBD2 (5 bases). V was shortened by 3 bases and J by 2 bases, with 8 bases between the two germline ends. Germline V gene lookup returns CDR1 MNHEY and CDR2 SVGAGI. The CDR3 consists of 13 residues. CDR3 bases: TGTGCCAGCAGTTATATCGGGGCCTACGAGCAGTACTTC. As protein: CASSYIGAYEQYF.

This clone was recorded a few times. The chain couples TRBV27 to TRBJ2-3, with D uncertain. V was clipped by 1 base and J by 0 bases, with 8 bases between them. This CDR3 comprises 15 residues. Germline lookup yields CDR1 MNHEY and CDR2 SMNVEV (reference sequence). This CDR3 reads CASSLFPQSTDTQYF. Here the CDR3 DNA reads TGTGCCAGCAGTTTATTTCCCCAAAGCACAGATACGCAGTATTTT.